The 12 T cell receptor beta chains below were found in one sample sequenced in a study of blood T cell repertoires in COVID-19. Produced via immunoSEQ multiplex PCR; TCRdb's table is partial and in-frame only. The data contain some 90,000 clones, roughly 80% of them singletons. Source material: peripheral blood. The receptors here all came from a man between 70 and 80 years old with active or convalescent COVID-19.

V is TRBV7-8 and J is TRBJ1-2; the D is unclear. The germline gives CDR1 SGHVS, CDR2 FQNEAQ. CDR3 length: 14 amino acids. Trimming cost V 1 base and J 4 bases, with 10 bases left between them. The CDR3 sequence: CASSLGRQIYGYTF. Written as DNA, the CDR3 is TGTGCCAGCAGCTTAGGGAGGCAGATCTATGGCTACACCTTC.

This clone was counted once. The chain carries TRBV6-5 and TRBJ2-7; D unclear. Germline V gene sequence: CDR1 MNHEY, CDR2 SVGAGI. The CDR3 is 13 residues long. The ends were cut back, 2 bases at V and 4 bases at J, with 9 bases in the middle. CDR3 in DNA: TGTGCCAGCAGTTACGTGGGCCCTTACGAGCAGTACTTC. Protein: CASSYVGPYEQYF.

The chain uses TRBV27 and TRBJ1-1; D perhaps matches TRBD1 (6 bases). This CDR3 comprises 12 residues. V lost 7 bases to trimming and J lost 6 bases, with 12 bases between them. Germline V lookup: CDR1 MNHEY, CDR2 SMNVEV (reference sequence). The CDR3 loop is CASKDRKAEAFF. DNA of the CDR3: TGTGCCAGCAAAGACAGGAAGGCTGAAGCTTTCTTT.

The chain joins TRBV11-2 to TRBJ1-1, with D unresolved. This CDR3 has 14 amino acids. The germline V and J ends were trimmed by 6 bases and 3 bases, with 14 bases remaining between them. Germline values: CDR1 SGHAT, CDR2 FQNNGV. CDR3 sequence (DNA): TGTGCCAGCAGTCTATCCCATGCGGACACTGAAGCTTTCTTT. Its translation is CASSLSHADTEAFF.

The chain joins TRBV27 to TRBJ2-2; D unresolved. Trimming shortened V by 0 bases and J by 1 base, and 12 bases separated the two germline ends. The germline gives CDR1 MNHEY, CDR2 SMNVEV (reference sequence). The length of the CDR3 is 17 residues. In DNA form, the CDR3 reads TGTGCCAGCAGTTTATCGATCTACAGTCTGAACACCGGGGAGCTGTTTTTT. Translation gives CASSLSIYSLNTGELFF.

The J gene is TRBJ1-5, the V gene TRBV27, with D tentatively TRBD1 (5 bases). Germline V gene data show CDR1 as MNHEY and CDR2 as SMNVEV (reference sequence). The CDR3 covers 21 residues. V dropped 3 bases and J dropped 5 bases, with 32 bases sitting between them. In nucleotides, the CDR3 is TGTGCCAGCAGTTTTCCTACCAGGCCGGGGGTTGCTTTCTACCGCCATCAGCCCCAGCATTTT. This sequence encodes CASSFPTRPGVAFYRHQPQHF.

The chain has TRBV5-4 and TRBJ2-1; 8 nucleotides align to TRBD2. V shed 1 base, J shed 1 base, and the junction held 10 bases outside the gene matches. The CDR3 sequence is 18 residues long. Per germline, CDR1 SGHNT and CDR2 YYREEE (reference sequence). CDR3 loop: CASSLNSGGVRSYNEQFF. CDR3 bases: TGTGCCAGCAGCTTGAATTCGGGGGGGGTCCGATCCTACAATGAGCAGTTCTTC.

This clone was seen once. The chain recombines TRBV6-1 with TRBJ2-4; D is undetermined. V was pared by 5 bases and J by 12 bases, with 11 bases between. The CDR3 covers 11 residues. Germline V gives CDR1 MNHNS, CDR2 SASEGT. The CDR3 loop is CASSLRLAQYF. As DNA, the CDR3 is TGTGCCAGCAGTTTACGTTTGGCTCAGTACTTC.

The chain employs TRBV5-5 and TRBJ1-5; no firm D call. The CDR3 is 15 amino acids. Trimming took 3 bases from V and 3 from J, leaving 13 bases between them. From germline, CDR1 is SGHKS and CDR2 YYEKEE (reference sequence). This chain's CDR3 is CASSSSGADNQPQHF. CDR3 DNA sequence: TGTGCCAGCAGCTCCTCGGGAGCTGACAATCAGCCCCAGCATTTT.

J is TRBJ1-2 and V is TRBV27; D is undetermined. V was trimmed by 0 bases and J by 7 bases, leaving 12 bases between them. CDR3 length: 14 residues. CDR1 and CDR2 (germline): MNHEY, SMNVEV (reference sequence). In DNA, the CDR3 is TGTGCCAGCAGTTTATCGTCCGGGAGGAGTGGCTACACCTTC. It is translated as CASSLSSGRSGYTF.

The chain links TRBV6-6 to TRBJ2-3; tentatively, D is TRBD2 (5 bases). Trimming took off 4 bases at V and 6 bases at J, with 17 bases between the two ends. Germline V gives CDR1 MNHNY, CDR2 SVGAGI (reference sequence). This CDR3 has 15 residues. The CDR3 region is CASSSLEGLGDTQYF. The CDR3 DNA is TGTGCCAGCAGTTCCCTCGAGGGCCTAGGTGATACGCAGTATTTT.

As to this clone: In the same sample, other DNA sequences code for this CDR3. This sequence joins TRBV5-1 and TRBJ2-5; maybe TRBD2 (6 bases). Trimming cost V 2 bases and J 2 bases, with 10 bases left between them. The germline V gene has CDR1 SGHRS and CDR2 YFSETQ. The CDR3 consists of 14 residues. The CDR3 DNA follows: TGCGCCAGCAGCTTAGGGACTCTACAAGAGACCCAGTACTTC. It codes for CASSLGTLQETQYF.